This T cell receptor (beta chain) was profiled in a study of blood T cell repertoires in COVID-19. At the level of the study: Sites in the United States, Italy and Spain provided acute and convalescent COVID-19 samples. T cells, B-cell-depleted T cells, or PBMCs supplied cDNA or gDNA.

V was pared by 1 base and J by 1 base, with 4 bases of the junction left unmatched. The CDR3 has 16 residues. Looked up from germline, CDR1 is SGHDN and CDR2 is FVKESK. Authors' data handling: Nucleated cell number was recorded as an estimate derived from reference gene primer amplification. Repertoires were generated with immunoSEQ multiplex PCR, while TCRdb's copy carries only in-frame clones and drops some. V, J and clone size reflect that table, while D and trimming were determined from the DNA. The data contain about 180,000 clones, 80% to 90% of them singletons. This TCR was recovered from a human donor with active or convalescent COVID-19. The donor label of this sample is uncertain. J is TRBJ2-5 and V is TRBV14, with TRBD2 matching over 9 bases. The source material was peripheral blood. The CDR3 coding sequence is TGTGCCAGCAGCCAAGTCACTAGCGGGTCCCAAGAGACCCAGTACTTC. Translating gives CASSQVTSGSQETQYF.